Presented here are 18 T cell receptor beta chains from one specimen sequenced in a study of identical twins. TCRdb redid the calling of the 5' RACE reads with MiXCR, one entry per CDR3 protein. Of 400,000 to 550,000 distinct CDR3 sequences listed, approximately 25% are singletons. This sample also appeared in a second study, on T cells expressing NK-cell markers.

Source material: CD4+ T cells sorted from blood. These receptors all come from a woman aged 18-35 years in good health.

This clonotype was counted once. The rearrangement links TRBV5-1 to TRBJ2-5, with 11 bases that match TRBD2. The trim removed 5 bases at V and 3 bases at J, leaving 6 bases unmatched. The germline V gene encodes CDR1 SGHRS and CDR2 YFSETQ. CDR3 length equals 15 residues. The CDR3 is CASRPSGGPEETQYF. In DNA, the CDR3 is TGCGCCAGCAGGCCTAGCGGGGGGCCCGAAGAGACCCAGTACTTC.

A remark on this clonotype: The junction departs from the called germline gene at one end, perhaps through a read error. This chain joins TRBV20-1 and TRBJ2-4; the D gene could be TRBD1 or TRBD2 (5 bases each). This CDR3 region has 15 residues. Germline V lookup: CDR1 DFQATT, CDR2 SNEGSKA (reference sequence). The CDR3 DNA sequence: TGCTGTGCTAGGGACCCCGGAGCGAAGAAAAACATTCAGTACTTC. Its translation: CCARDPGAKKNIQYF.

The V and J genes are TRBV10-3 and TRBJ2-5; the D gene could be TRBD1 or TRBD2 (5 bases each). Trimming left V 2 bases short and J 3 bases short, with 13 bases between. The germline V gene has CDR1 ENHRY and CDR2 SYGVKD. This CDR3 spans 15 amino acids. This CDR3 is CAISEEGAGKETQYF. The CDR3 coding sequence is TGTGCCATCAGTGAGGAAGGGGCGGGTAAAGAGACCCAGTACTTC.

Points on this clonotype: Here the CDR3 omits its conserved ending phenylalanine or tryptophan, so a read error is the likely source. CDR3 region: CASSVSGRVDEQFI. CDR3 sequence (DNA): TGTGCCAGCAGCGTTAGCGGGAGGGTCGATGAGCAGTTCATC. This sequence joins TRBV9 and TRBJ2-1, with TRBD2 identical over 11 bases. From germline, CDR1 is SGDLS and CDR2 YYNGEE. V shed 2 bases and J 8 bases; nucleotides not matched to a gene: 3. The CDR3 is 14 amino acids.

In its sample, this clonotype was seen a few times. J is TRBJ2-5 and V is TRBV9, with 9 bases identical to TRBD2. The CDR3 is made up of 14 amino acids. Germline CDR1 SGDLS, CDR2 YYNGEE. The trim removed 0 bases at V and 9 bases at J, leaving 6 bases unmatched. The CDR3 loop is CASSVELAGPAQYF. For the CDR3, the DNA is TGTGCCAGCAGCGTAGAACTAGCGGGTCCGGCCCAGTACTTC.

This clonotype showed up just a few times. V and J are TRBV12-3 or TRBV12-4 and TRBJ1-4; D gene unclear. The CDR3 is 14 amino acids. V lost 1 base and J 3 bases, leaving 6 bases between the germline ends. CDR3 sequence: CASSLEKANEKLFF. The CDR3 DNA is TGTGCCAGCAGTTTAGAGAAGGCTAATGAAAAACTGTTTTTT.

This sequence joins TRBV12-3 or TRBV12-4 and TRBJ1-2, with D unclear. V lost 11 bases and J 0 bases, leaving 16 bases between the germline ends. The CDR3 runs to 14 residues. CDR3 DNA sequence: TGTGCCTCCAAGCGAGGCTACACTAACTATGGCTACACCTTC. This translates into CASKRGYTNYGYTF.

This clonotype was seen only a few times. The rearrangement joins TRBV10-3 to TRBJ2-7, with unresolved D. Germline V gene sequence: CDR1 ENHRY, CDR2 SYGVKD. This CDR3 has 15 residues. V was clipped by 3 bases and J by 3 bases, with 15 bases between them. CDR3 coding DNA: TGTGCCATCAGTGACCGACAAGGCGTGGGCTACGAGCAGTACTTC. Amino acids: CAISDRQGVGYEQYF.

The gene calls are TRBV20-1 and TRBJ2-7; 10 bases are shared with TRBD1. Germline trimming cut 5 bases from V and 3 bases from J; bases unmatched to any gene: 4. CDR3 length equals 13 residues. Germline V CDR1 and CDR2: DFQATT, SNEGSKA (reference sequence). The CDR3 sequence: CSAWDRGYYEQYF. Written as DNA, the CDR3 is TGCAGTGCTTGGGACAGGGGATACTACGAGCAGTACTTC.

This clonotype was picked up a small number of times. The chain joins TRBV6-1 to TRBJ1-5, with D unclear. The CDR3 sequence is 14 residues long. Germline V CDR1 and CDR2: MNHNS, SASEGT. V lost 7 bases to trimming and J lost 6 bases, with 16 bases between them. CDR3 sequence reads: CASTQREFGQPQHF. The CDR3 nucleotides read TGTGCCAGCACCCAGAGAGAGTTTGGTCAGCCCCAGCATTTT.

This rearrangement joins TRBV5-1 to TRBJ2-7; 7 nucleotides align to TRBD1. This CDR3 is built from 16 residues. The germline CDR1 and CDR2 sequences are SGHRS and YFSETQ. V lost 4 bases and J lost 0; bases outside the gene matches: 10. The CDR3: CASSRQGQLSSYEQYF. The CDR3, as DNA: TGCGCCAGCAGCCGCCAGGGACAGCTTAGCTCCTACGAGCAGTACTTC.

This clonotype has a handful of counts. The CDR3 DNA follows: TGTGCCAGCAGCGGGGGCAGCTACACCGGGGAGCTGTTTTTT. Amino acids: CASSGGSYTGELFF. The chain combines TRBV9 with TRBJ2-2, with a weak D call TRBD1 (5 bases). The ends were cut back, 3 bases at V and 3 bases at J, with 9 bases in the middle. CDR1 and CDR2 from the germline V gene are SGDLS and YYNGEE. The CDR3 runs to 14 residues.

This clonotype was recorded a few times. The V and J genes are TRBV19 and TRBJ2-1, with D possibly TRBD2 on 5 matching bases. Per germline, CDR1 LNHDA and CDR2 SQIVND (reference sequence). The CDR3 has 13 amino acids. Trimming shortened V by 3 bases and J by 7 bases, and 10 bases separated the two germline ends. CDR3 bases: TGTGCCAGTAGTATCATCAGAGGGAATGAGCAGTTCTTC. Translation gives CASSIIRGNEQFF.

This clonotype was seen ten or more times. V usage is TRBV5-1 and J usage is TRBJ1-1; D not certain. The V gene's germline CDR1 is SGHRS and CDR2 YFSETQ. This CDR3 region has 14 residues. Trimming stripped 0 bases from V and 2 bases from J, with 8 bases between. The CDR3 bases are TGCGCCAGCAGCTTGGCCAAACCTAACACTGAAGCTTTCTTT. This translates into CASSLAKPNTEAFF.

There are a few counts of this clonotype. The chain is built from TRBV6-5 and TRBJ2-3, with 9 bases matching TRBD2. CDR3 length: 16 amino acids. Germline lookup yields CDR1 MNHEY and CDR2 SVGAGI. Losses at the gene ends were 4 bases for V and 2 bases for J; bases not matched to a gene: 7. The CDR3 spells CASSLGGLAHTDTQYF. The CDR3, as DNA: TGTGCCAGCAGTTTGGGCGGACTAGCGCACACAGATACGCAGTATTTT.

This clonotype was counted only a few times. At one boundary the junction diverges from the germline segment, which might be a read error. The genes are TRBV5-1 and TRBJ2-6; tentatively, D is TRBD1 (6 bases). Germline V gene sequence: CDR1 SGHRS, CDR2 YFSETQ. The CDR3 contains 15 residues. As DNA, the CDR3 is TGCGCCAGCAGCACTGGTAGCGACATAGGGGGTCCTGAGGCTTTC. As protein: CASSTGSDIGGPEAF.

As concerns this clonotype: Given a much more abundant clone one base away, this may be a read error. CDR3 amino acids: CASTAGNQPQHF. Here the CDR3 DNA reads TGTGCCAGCACAGCAGGGAATCAGCCCCAGCATTTT. V and J are TRBV28 and TRBJ1-5; D may be TRBD1 (5 bases). The CDR3 runs 12 residues. The germline CDR1 and CDR2 sequences are MDHEN and SYDVKM. Trimming removed 7 bases from V and 4 bases from J, with 8 bases in between.

For the CDR3, the DNA is TGTGCCAGCAGCTTGGAACACGCGAACTTGATATACGGCTACACCTTC. It codes for CASSLEHANLIYGYTF. V is TRBV5-5 and J is TRBJ1-2, with D unresolved. The germline V gene has CDR1 SGHKS and CDR2 YYEKEE (reference sequence). This CDR3 region has 16 residues. The ends were cut back, 0 bases at V and 8 bases at J, with 20 bases in the middle. Based on the CDR3 plus reference TRBV5-5 and TRBJ1-2, the full variable domain is DAGVTQSPTHLIKTRGQQVTLRCSPISGHKSVSWYQQVLGQGPQFIFQYYEKEERGRGNFPDRFSARQFPNYSSELNVNALLLGDSALYLCASSLEHANLIYGYTFGSGTRLTVV.